These 14 T cell receptor beta chains were all obtained from the same sample, sequenced in a study of T cell repertoires in cytomegalovirus infection. TCRdb called the reads again in MiXCR, with one record for every CDR3 protein. The table shows 65,000 to 95,000 distinct CDR3 sequences, with around 3.4% occurring only once. What was sequenced was PBMCs. The receptors shown here come from a human donor in good health (CMV status not recorded). Some clones in this sample may be carry-over from other donors' samples.

There are many counts of this clonotype. V is TRBV7-8 and J is TRBJ1-6; no firm D call. Germline CDR1 reads SGHVS; CDR2 reads FQNEAQ. The CDR3 runs 15 residues. V was trimmed by 4 bases and J by 8 bases, leaving 15 bases between them. The CDR3 DNA sequence: TGTGCCAGCAGCTACCGGACCGTTGCCGATTCACCCCTCCACTTT. Translated, it gives CASSYRTVADSPLHF. Using reference TRBV7-8 and TRBJ1-6 for the parts outside the CDR3, the full variable domain is GAGVSQSPRYKVAKRGQDVALRCDPISGHVSLFWYQQALGQGPEFLTYFQNEAQLDKSGLPSDRFFAERPEGSVSTLKIQRTQQEDSAVYLCASSYRTVADSPLHFGNGTRLTVT.

This clonotype was observed many times. The chain uses TRBV2 and TRBJ2-7; 7 bases match TRBD1. Germline V gives CDR1 SNHLY, CDR2 FYNNEI. The CDR3 contains 14 residues. J was trimmed by 3 bases and V by 2 bases; bases with no gene match: 4. The CDR3 sequence is CASSEQGTDYEQYF. In DNA form, the CDR3 reads TGTGCCAGCAGTGAACAGGGGACAGACTACGAGCAGTACTTC.

This clonotype was recorded many times. The chain carries TRBV28 and TRBJ1-1; 9 positions agree with TRBD1. The CDR3 spans 16 residues. CDR1 is MDHEN and CDR2 is SYDVKM in the germline V gene. Germline trimming cut 3 bases from V and 0 bases from J; bases unmatched to any gene: 5. The CDR3, as DNA: TGTGCCAGCAGTTTCCGGGACAGGGCCTTGAACACTGAAGCTTTCTTT. Translating gives CASSFRDRALNTEAFF.

The table lists this clonotype with many counts. The chain carries TRBV2 and TRBJ2-1; no reliable D call. Germline values: CDR1 SNHLY, CDR2 FYNNEI. The CDR3 has 15 amino acids. Between the trimmed V and J ends, which lost 3 bases and 7 bases, there was a span of 16 bases. CDR3 DNA: TGTGCCAGCAGTGAGGTTTCGCTAGACCTTAATGAGCAGTTCTTC. Protein: CASSEVSLDLNEQFF.

This clonotype was counted ten times or more. A read error may produce the germline difference seen at one junction end. The genes are TRBV7-7 and TRBJ2-1; TRBD1 is a possible D gene (5 bases). CDR1 is SSHAT, CDR2 FNYEAQ, per germline (reference sequence). The length of the CDR3 is 13 residues. The CDR3 here is CASSVDSYNEQFF. As DNA, the CDR3 is TGTGCTAGCAGCGTCGACAGCTACAATGAGCAGTTCTTC.

This clonotype was observed at least ten times. The rearrangement links TRBV28 to TRBJ1-1; no reliable D call. Looked up from germline, CDR1 is MDHEN and CDR2 is SYDVKM. V lost 5 bases, J lost 1 base, and 8 bases lay in between. The CDR3 is made up of 13 amino acids. CDR3 DNA: TGTGCCAGCAGTCCTCCTACGAACACTGAAGCTTTCTTT. It encodes CASSPPTNTEAFF.

This clonotype was observed at least ten times. The chain recombines TRBV10-2 with TRBJ2-4; no reliable D call. The CDR3 is 14 amino acids. V gave up 5 bases and J gave up 0 bases, with 8 bases separating them. CDR1 and CDR2 from the germline V gene are WSHSY and SAAADI. CDR3 nucleotides: TGCGCCAGCAGTTCCGATGTAGCCAAAAACATTCAGTACTTC. It yields the protein CASSSDVAKNIQYF.

In this sample, this clonotype turned up many times. The CDR3 sequence: CASSAGQGGLKAEQYF. The DNA for the CDR3 is TGTGCCAGCAGCGCCGGACAGGGCGGTTTAAAGGCCGAGCAGTACTTC. V usage is TRBV9 and J usage is TRBJ2-7; 8 bases match TRBD1. From germline, CDR1 is SGDLS and CDR2 YYNGEE. This CDR3 is 16 amino acids long. The junction had 14 bases not matched to a gene; V was cut back by 3 bases and J by 6 bases.

This clonotype was seen ten or more times. The chain carries TRBV12-3 or TRBV12-4 and TRBJ1-1; the D gene is possibly TRBD1 (5 bases). The CDR3 loop spans 15 amino acids. The V end lost 6 bases, the J end lost 1 base, and 15 bases lay between the germline ends. The CDR3 region has the DNA TGTGCCAGCAGCCCCTTCAGGGTAAAGAACACTGAAGCTTTCTTT. It yields the protein CASSPFRVKNTEAFF.

This clonotype was counted many times. This sequence joins TRBV7-9 and TRBJ2-4; 7 nucleotides match TRBD2. Trimming at V came to 5 bases and at J to 0 bases, leaving 16 bases not matched to a gene. Per the germline V gene, CDR1 is SEHNR and CDR2 is FQNEAQ (reference sequence). This CDR3 is 19 amino acids long. The CDR3 protein is CASSRWEGLGLIAKNIQYF. CDR3 bases: TGTGCCAGCAGCCGCTGGGAGGGATTGGGCCTGATAGCCAAAAACATTCAGTACTTC.

There are many counts of this clonotype. This sequence joins TRBV28 and TRBJ2-7; 10 bases fit TRBD2. V shed 5 bases, J shed 7 bases, and the junction held 11 bases outside the gene matches. The CDR3 covers 15 residues. CDR1 is MDHEN and CDR2 is SYDVKM in the germline V gene. CDR3: CASSRGAGGPREQYF. DNA for the CDR3: TGTGCCAGCAGTCGGGGAGCGGGGGGGCCGAGGGAGCAGTACTTC.

There are many counts of this clonotype. The CDR3 here is CASSLASLRSSYNSPLHF. CDR3 DNA: TGTGCCAGCAGTTTAGCGTCCCTCAGGAGCTCCTATAATTCACCCCTCCACTTT. V usage is TRBV6-5 and J usage is TRBJ1-6; D is unresolved. V lost 4 bases to trimming and J lost 0 bases, with 16 bases between them. The CDR3 covers 18 residues. Per germline, CDR1 MNHEY and CDR2 SVGAGI.

This clonotype came up many times. The genes are TRBV4-3 and TRBJ2-1; D is possibly TRBD2 (6 bases). The V gene lost 0 bases and the J gene lost 9 bases, with 12 bases spanning the gap. The V gene's germline CDR1 is LGHNA and CDR2 YSLEER. The CDR3 totals 14 residues. The CDR3 region is CASSQEPLGGEQFF. The CDR3 DNA follows: TGCGCCAGCAGCCAAGAACCACTGGGAGGTGAGCAGTTCTTC.

This clonotype was counted many times. This chain connects TRBV3-1 to TRBJ1-1; D remains ambiguous. V lost 0 bases, J lost 2 bases, and 7 bases lay in between. The CDR3 covers 14 residues. Germline-derived CDR1 and CDR2 are LGHDT and YNNKEL (reference sequence). Here the CDR3 reads CASSQEAGNTEAFF. CDR3 nucleotides: TGTGCCAGCAGCCAAGAGGCCGGAAACACTGAAGCTTTCTTT.